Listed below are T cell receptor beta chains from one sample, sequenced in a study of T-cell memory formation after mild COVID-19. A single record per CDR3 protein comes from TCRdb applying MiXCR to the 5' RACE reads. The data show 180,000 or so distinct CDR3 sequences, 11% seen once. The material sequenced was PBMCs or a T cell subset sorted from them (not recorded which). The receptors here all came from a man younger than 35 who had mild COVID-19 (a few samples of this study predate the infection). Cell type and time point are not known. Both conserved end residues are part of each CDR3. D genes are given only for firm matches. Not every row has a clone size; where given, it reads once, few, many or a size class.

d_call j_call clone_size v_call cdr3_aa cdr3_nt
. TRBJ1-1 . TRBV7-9 CASSLGGGDTEAFF TGTGCCAGCAGCTTAGGGGGCGGGGACACTGAAGCTTTCTTT
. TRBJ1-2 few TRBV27 CASKQGPANYGYTF TGTGCCAGCAAGCAGGGCCCAGCTAACTATGGCTACACCTTC
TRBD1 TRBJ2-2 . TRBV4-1 CASSHEGADTGELFF TGCGCCAGCAGCCACGAGGGGGCGGACACCGGGGAGCTGTTTTTT
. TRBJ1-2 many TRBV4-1 CASSRNPGPTNYGYTF TGCGCCAGCAGCCGTAACCCAGGGCCAACTAACTATGGCTACACCTTC
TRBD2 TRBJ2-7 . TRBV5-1 CASSSGGSFTYEQYF TGCGCCAGCAGCTCGGGGGGGTCCTTTACCTACGAGCAGTACTTC
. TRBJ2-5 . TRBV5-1 CASSQRALEWYF TGCGCCAGCAGCCAAAGAGCCCTAGAGTGGTACTTC
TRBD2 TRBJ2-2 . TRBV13 CASSLGRRGGRTGELFF TGTGCCAGCAGCTTAGGCCGGCGGGGGGGCCGAACCGGGGAGCTGTTTTTT
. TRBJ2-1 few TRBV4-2 CASSQDSLVTYNEQFF TGTGCCAGCAGCCAAGATTCCTTAGTTACCTACAATGAGCAGTTCTTC
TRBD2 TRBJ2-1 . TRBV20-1 CSARRAAGGPADEQFF TGCAGTGCTAGGCGGGCCGCGGGGGGCCCTGCCGATGAGCAGTTCTTC
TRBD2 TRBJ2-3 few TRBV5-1 CASSRSASGSTDTQYF TGCGCCAGCAGCCGGTCGGCTAGCGGGAGCACAGATACGCAGTATTTT
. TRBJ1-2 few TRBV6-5 CASSYDNNYGYTF TGTGCCAGCAGTTACGACAACAACTATGGCTACACCTTC
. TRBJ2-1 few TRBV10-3 CAARAGNNEQFF TGTGCCGCCCGTGCGGGGAACAATGAGCAGTTCTTC
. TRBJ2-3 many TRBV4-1 CASSARAVSTDTQYF TGCGCCAGCAGCGCCCGAGCGGTTTCGACAGATACGCAGTATTTT
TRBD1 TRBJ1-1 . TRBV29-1 CSAGQGVGGAFF TGCAGCGCGGGACAGGGGGTAGGGGGAGCTTTCTTT
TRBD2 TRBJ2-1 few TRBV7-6 CASEPILAGGRNEQFF TGTGCCAGCGAACCCATCCTAGCGGGGGGGAGGAATGAGCAGTTCTTC
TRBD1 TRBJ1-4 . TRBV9 CASSVVGQRNEKLFF TGTGCCAGCAGCGTAGTGGGACAGAGAAATGAAAAACTGTTTTTT
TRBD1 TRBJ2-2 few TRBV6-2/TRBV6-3 CASRPGLGQGETGELFF TGTGCCAGCAGACCTGGATTGGGACAGGGGGAGACCGGGGAGCTGTTTTTT
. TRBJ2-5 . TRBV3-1 CASSQERETQYF TGTGCCAGCAGCCAAGAAAGGGAGACCCAGTACTTC
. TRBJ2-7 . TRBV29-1 CSVSFGVLGYEQYF TGCAGCGTCTCCTTCGGAGTGTTAGGATACGAGCAGTACTTC
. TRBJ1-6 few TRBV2 CASGADRGGNSPLHF TGTGCCAGCGGGGCCGATAGGGGGGGGAATTCACCCCTCCACTTT
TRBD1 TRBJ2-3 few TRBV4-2 CASSLLPGQGETDTQYF TGTGCCAGCAGCCTACTACCGGGACAGGGCGAGACAGATACGCAGTATTTT
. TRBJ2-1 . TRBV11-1 CASSYSGSNEQFF TGTGCCAGCAGCTACTCAGGGTCTAATGAGCAGTTCTTC
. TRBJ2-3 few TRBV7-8 CASRPAGGTDTQYF TGTGCCAGCAGGCCTGCAGGTGGCACAGATACGCAGTATTTT
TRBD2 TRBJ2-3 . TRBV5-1 CASSLTLAETTDTQYF TGCGCCAGCAGCCTGACGCTAGCGGAGACGACAGATACGCAGTATTTT
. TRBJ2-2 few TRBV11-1 CASSSRQLNTGELFF TGTGCCAGCAGCTCAAGGCAGCTGAACACCGGGGAGCTGTTTTTT
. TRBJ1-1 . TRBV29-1 CSVHRQGNTEAFF TGCAGCGTTCACCGGCAGGGGAACACTGAAGCTTTCTTT
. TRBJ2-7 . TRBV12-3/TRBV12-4 CASSPPFGTAYEQYF TGTGCCAGCAGTCCCCCATTTGGTACCGCATACGAGCAGTACTTC
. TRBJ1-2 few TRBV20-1 CSASHRSYGYTF TGCAGTGCTAGTCACAGGTCCTATGGCTACACCTTC
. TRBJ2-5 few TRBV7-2 CASSSNRVEETQYF TGTGCCAGCAGCTCTAACAGGGTGGAAGAGACCCAGTACTTC
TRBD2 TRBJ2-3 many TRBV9 CASSAGLAGGRSTDTQYF TGTGCCAGCAGCGCGGGACTAGCGGGGGGGCGGAGCACAGATACGCAGTATTTT
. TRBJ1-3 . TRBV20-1 CSAYDGRNTIYF TGCAGTGCCTACGATGGGAGAAACACCATATATTTT
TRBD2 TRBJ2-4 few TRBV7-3 CASSPGGGSDIQYF TGTGCCAGCAGCCCCGGGGGGGGGTCAGACATTCAGTACTTC
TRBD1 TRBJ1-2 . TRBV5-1 CASSSRTGVNGYTF TGCGCCAGCAGCTCCCGGACAGGGGTGAATGGCTACACCTTC
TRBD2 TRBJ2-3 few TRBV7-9 CASSPSSLAGYSDTQYF TGTGCCAGCAGCCCATCATCGCTAGCGGGGTACTCAGATACGCAGTATTTT
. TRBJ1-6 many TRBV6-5 CASRVRNNSPLHF TGTGCCAGCAGAGTCCGAAATAATTCACCCCTCCACTTT
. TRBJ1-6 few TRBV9 CASSVAQSPLHF TGTGCCAGCAGCGTAGCTCAGTCACCCCTCCACTTT
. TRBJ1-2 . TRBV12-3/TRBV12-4 CAGGEGRTYGYTF TGTGCCGGGGGCGAGGGGCGGACTTATGGCTACACCTTC
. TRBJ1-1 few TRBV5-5 CASSFTGGGTEAFF TGTGCCAGCAGCTTCACGGGCGGTGGCACTGAAGCTTTCTTT
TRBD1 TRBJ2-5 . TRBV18 CASSLIGTGAQETQYF TGTGCCAGCTCCCTTATAGGGACAGGGGCCCAAGAGACCCAGTACTTC
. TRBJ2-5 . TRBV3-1 CASSPEVGGRQETQYF TGTGCCAGCAGCCCTGAAGTGGGGGGGCGACAAGAGACCCAGTACTTC
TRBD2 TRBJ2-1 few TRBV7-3 CASSPTSGNNEQFF TGTGCCAGCAGCCCGACTAGCGGAAACAATGAGCAGTTCTTC
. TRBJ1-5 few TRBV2 CASRGPNQPQHF TGTGCCAGCCGGGGACCGAATCAGCCCCAGCATTTT
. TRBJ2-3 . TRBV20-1 CSAFPVGGTDTQYF TGCAGTGCTTTTCCGGTGGGCGGTACAGATACGCAGTATTTT
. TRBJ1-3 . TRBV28 CASSLALSGNTIYF TGTGCCAGCAGCCTCGCGTTGTCTGGAAACACCATATATTTT
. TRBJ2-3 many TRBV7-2 CASARARGGLRFPGTDTQYF TGTGCCAGCGCGAGGGCCAGGGGGGGGCTGCGATTCCCAGGCACAGATACGCAGTATTTT
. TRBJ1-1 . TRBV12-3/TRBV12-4 CASSFLKMNTEAFF TGTGCCAGCAGTTTTCTTAAAATGAACACTGAAGCTTTCTTT
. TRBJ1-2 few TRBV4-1 CASSQDGPENYGYTF TGCGCCAGCAGCCAAGATGGTCCGGAGAACTATGGCTACACCTTC
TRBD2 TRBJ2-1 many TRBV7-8 CASSLVLAWERDSYNEQFF TGTGCCAGCAGCTTAGTGTTAGCTTGGGAGCGGGACTCCTACAATGAGCAGTTCTTC
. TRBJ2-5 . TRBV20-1 CSARDGQGGETQYF TGCAGTGCTAGAGATGGGCAGGGAGGCGAGACCCAGTACTTC
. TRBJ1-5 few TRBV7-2 CASSLVAGPAGQPQHF TGTGCCAGCAGCCTGGTAGCCGGGCCCGCGGGGCAGCCCCAGCATTTT
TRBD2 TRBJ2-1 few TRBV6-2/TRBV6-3 CASSLTSGGGLSYNEQFF TGTGCCAGCAGCTTGACTAGCGGGGGGGGATTGTCCTACAATGAGCAGTTCTTC
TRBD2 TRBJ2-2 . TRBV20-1 CSAQSGGGSTGELFF TGCAGTGCCCAAAGCGGGGGCGGATCAACCGGGGAGCTGTTTTTT
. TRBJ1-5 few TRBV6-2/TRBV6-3 CASSYGWGDNQPQHF TGTGCCAGCAGTTACGGATGGGGTGATAATCAGCCCCAGCATTTT
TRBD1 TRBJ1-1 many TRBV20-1 CSATPYNRGNTEAFF TGCAGTGCTACACCTTATAACAGGGGGAACACTGAAGCTTTCTTT
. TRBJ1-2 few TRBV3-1 CASSQGPGDYGYTF TGTGCCAGCAGCCAAGGGCCGGGGGACTATGGCTACACCTTC